These T cell receptor beta chains were read from a single sample in a study of cytomegalovirus exposure and HLA in healthy donors. Measured with immunoSEQ multiplex PCR; TCRdb has only the in-frame clones, and not every one. Of hundreds of thousands of clones listed, 90% were seen once; the top ten hold 3% to 3.5%. Sequencing was performed on PBMCs. These receptors came from a woman aged 25-40 years in good health and CMV-seronegative. CDR3s include the opening cysteine and the closing phenylalanine or tryptophan. A D gene is named only where the DNA matches it firmly. Part of the rows lack a size; the others show once, few, many or a class for expanded clones.

D gene,V gene,J gene,clone size,CDR3 protein,CDR3 DNA
TRBD2,TRBV11-3,TRBJ2-1,few,CASLGGGKGNEQFF,TGTGCCAGCCTCGGGGGGGGTAAGGGCAATGAGCAGTTCTTC
TRBD2,TRBV27,TRBJ2-2,NA,CASSSPLLAGVTGELFF,TGTGCCAGCAGTTCTCCCCTACTAGCGGGAGTAACCGGGGAGCTGTTTTTT
TRBD1,TRBV4-2,TRBJ1-2,NA,CASSPDRGYGYTF,TGTGCCAGCAGCCCCGACAGGGGGTATGGCTACACCTTC
NA,TRBV2,TRBJ2-1,NA,CARSTTQLSEQFF,TGTGCCAGATCGACGACCCAGCTCTCGGAGCAGTTCTTC
NA,TRBV18,TRBJ2-2,NA,CASSPARNTGELFF,TGTGCCAGCTCACCAGCGAGGAACACCGGGGAGCTGTTTTTT
TRBD2,TRBV7-3,TRBJ2-1,NA,CASSLQGTSGINEQFF,TGTGCCAGCAGCTTACAAGGGACTAGCGGGATTAATGAGCAGTTCTTC
TRBD2,TRBV30,TRBJ2-5,NA,CAWSPGWTSREETQYF,TGTGCCTGGAGTCCGGGCTGGACTAGCAGAGAAGAGACCCAGTACTTC
NA,TRBV28,TRBJ1-4,NA,CASSLMATNEKLFF,TGTGCCAGCAGTTTAATGGCAACTAATGAAAAACTGTTTTTT
TRBD1,TRBV7-8,TRBJ1-5,NA,CASSLGVQGATVWQPQHF,TGTGCCAGCAGCTTAGGTGTACAGGGGGCAACTGTTTGGCAGCCCCAGCATTTT
TRBD2,TRBV29-1,TRBJ2-7,NA,CSVEATGGYEQYF,TGCAGCGTTGAAGCCACGGGGGGCTACGAGCAGTACTTC
NA,TRBV6-5,TRBJ1-3,NA,CASSYSQGPSGNTIYF,TGTGCCAGCAGTTACTCGCAGGGTCCGTCGGGAAACACCATATATTTT
TRBD2,TRBV5-1,TRBJ2-7,once,CASSLEVGGTSEQYF,TGCGCCAGCAGCTTGGAGGTGGGAGGGACCTCCGAGCAGTACTTC
TRBD2,TRBV28,TRBJ2-7,NA,CASSLAGAAYEQYF,TGTGCCAGCAGTCTAGCGGGAGCTGCCTACGAGCAGTACTTC
TRBD2,TRBV6-6,TRBJ2-7,once,CASRSGGASYEQYF,TGTGCCAGCAGATCGGGGGGGGCGTCCTACGAGCAGTACTTC
NA,TRBV28,TRBJ1-2,NA,CASSPTTGDGYTF,TGTGCCAGCAGTCCCACGACAGGCGATGGCTACACCTTC
TRBD2,TRBV2,TRBJ2-1,NA,CASRSGSTVDEQFF,TGTGCCAGCCGGAGCGGGAGTACTGTGGATGAGCAGTTCTTC
TRBD1,TRBV27,TRBJ2-2,NA,CASSWDRYTRRTGELFF,TGTGCCAGCAGCTGGGACAGATATACGAGGCGGACCGGGGAGCTGTTTTTT
TRBD1,TRBV28,TRBJ2-5,NA,CASSSDRGRETQYF,TGTGCCAGCAGTTCCGACAGGGGGCGAGAGACCCAGTACTTC
TRBD1,TRBV27,TRBJ2-1,once,CASSLGPGQGSHEQFF,TGTGCCAGCAGTTTGGGTCCGGGACAGGGTTCCCATGAGCAGTTCTTC
NA,TRBV5-6,TRBJ2-3,NA,CASSSTTGDTQYF,TGTGCCAGCAGCTCCACAACCGGGGATACGCAGTATTTT
TRBD1,TRBV7-9,TRBJ2-7,NA,CASSSRGIYEQYF,TGTGCCAGCAGCAGCAGGGGGATATACGAGCAGTACTTC
NA,TRBV7-6,TRBJ1-4,NA,CASSFEQGELFF,TGTGCCAGCAGCTTCGAACAGGGTGAACTGTTTTTT
NA,TRBV10-2,TRBJ2-3,NA,CASILADTQYF,TGCGCCAGCATCTTGGCGGATACGCAGTATTTT
NA,TRBV28,TRBJ2-4,NA,CAGSFGGTAKNIQYF,TGTGCCGGCAGTTTCGGCGGGACCGCCAAAAACATTCAGTACTTC
TRBD1,TRBV7-2,TRBJ2-5,NA,CASSQRDRPGETQYF,TGTGCCAGCAGCCAACGGGACAGGCCAGGGGAGACCCAGTACTTC
NA,TRBV2,TRBJ1-2,few,CASSDQQGVGGYTF,TGTGCCAGCAGTGATCAACAGGGAGTAGGTGGCTACACCTTC
TRBD2,TRBV6-5,TRBJ2-1,NA,CASSWGGEQFF,TGTGCCAGCAGTTGGGGGGGTGAGCAGTTCTTC
NA,TRBV29-1,TRBJ1-1,NA,CSVPGATEAFF,TGCAGCGTGCCGGGGGCTACTGAAGCTTTCTTT
TRBD1,TRBV28,TRBJ1-2,few,CASSRPGGIYGYTF,TGTGCCAGCAGCCGACCAGGGGGGATCTATGGCTACACCTTC
TRBD1,TRBV10-3,TRBJ2-5,NA,CAISSGQRGETQYF,TGTGCCATCAGTTCGGGACAGAGAGGAGAGACCCAGTACTTC
TRBD1,TRBV28,TRBJ1-5,NA,CASSRGLNQPQHF,TGTGCCAGCAGCAGGGGGTTGAATCAGCCCCAGCATTTT
NA,TRBV7-9,TRBJ1-2,NA,CASSLVQDYGYTF,TGTGCCAGCAGCTTAGTTCAGGACTATGGCTACACCTTC
TRBD2,TRBV27,TRBJ2-3,NA,CASSPLAGVSTDTQYF,TGTGCCAGCAGTCCATTAGCGGGAGTGAGCACAGATACGCAGTATTTT
NA,TRBV9,TRBJ2-2,NA,CASSGSTGELFF,TGTGCCAGCAGCGGTTCCACCGGGGAGCTGTTTTTT